This passage covers 3 T cell receptor beta chains from one sample sequenced in a study of blood T cell repertoires in COVID-19. Some clones are missing from TCRdb's copy, which holds only in-frame ones; the method was immunoSEQ multiplex PCR. The repertoire holds 45,000 or so clones, roughly 80% seen once, with about 20% in the top ten. Specimen: peripheral blood. The receptors stem from a man between 70 and 80 years old with acute or convalescent COVID-19.

The J gene is TRBJ2-7, the V gene TRBV12-3 or TRBV12-4; maybe TRBD2 (5 bases). This CDR3 region has 12 residues. Trimming pared 6 bases from V and 5 bases from J, leaving 11 bases between. The CDR3 DNA reads TGTGCCAGCAGACGGGGATTGGACGAGCAGTACTTC. Translating gives CASRRGLDEQYF.

The V call is TRBV4-1, the J call TRBJ2-1; 10 bases fit TRBD1. CDR3 size: 17 residues. Germline-derived CDR1 and CDR2 are MGHRA and YSYEKL. Trimming took 1 base from V and 10 from J; bases not matched to a gene: 13. CDR3 coding DNA: TGCGCCAGCAGCCAAGTGAACCCGGGACAGGGGCCGGGCGAGCAGTTCTTC. Translated: CASSQVNPGQGPGEQFF.

The chain joins TRBV5-5 to TRBJ1-2; D is perhaps TRBD1 (6 bases). Trimming pared 0 bases from V and 4 bases from J, leaving 16 bases between. Germline V gene sequence: CDR1 SGHKS, CDR2 YYEKEE (reference sequence). The CDR3 sequence is 16 residues long. In nucleotides, the CDR3 is TGTGCCAGCAGCTTGGGCCCTACAGGGAGCGGCTATGGCTACACCTTC. Translation gives CASSLGPTGSGYGYTF. The entire variable domain, with the rest obtained from reference TRBV5-5 and TRBJ1-2, is as follows: DAGVTQSPTHLIKTRGQQVTLRCSPISGHKSVSWYQQVLGQGPQFIFQYYEKEERGRGNFPDRFSARQFPNYSSELNVNALLLGDSALYLCASSLGPTGSGYGYTFGSGTRLTVV.